This TCR beta chain was captured in a study of regulatory T cells in long-lasting Graves disease. Time point of the sample: newly diagnosed GD, antithyroid drugs for less than 3 months. Preparation of the TCR library used RNA extracted from PBMCs. Library construction for TCR beta used iRepertoire HTBI primers and Arm-PCR of CDR3 regions. Via MiXCR, TCRdb re-called the multiplex PCR reads, giving one row per CDR3 protein. The sample lists about 350,000 distinct CDR3 sequences; 15% to 20% were seen once. The CDR3 is made up of 15 amino acids. Trimming cost V 5 bases and J 7 bases, with 18 bases left between them. Per the germline V gene, CDR1 is SGHVS and CDR2 is FQNEAQ. This sample also belongs to another study, concerning T cells in Graves' hyperthyroidism and ophthalmopathy.

The sequencing used peripheral blood mononuclear cells (PBMCs), collected at new diagnosis, from a patient treated with antithyroid drugs. This receptor was identified in a man between 40 and 49 years old with Graves disease. The rearrangement links TRBV7-8 to TRBJ1-5; tentative D call: TRBD1 (6 bases). The CDR3 region is CASSAGAELYQPQHF. The DNA for the CDR3 is TGTGCCAGCAGCGCGGGGGCTGAACTGTACCAGCCCCAGCATTTT.